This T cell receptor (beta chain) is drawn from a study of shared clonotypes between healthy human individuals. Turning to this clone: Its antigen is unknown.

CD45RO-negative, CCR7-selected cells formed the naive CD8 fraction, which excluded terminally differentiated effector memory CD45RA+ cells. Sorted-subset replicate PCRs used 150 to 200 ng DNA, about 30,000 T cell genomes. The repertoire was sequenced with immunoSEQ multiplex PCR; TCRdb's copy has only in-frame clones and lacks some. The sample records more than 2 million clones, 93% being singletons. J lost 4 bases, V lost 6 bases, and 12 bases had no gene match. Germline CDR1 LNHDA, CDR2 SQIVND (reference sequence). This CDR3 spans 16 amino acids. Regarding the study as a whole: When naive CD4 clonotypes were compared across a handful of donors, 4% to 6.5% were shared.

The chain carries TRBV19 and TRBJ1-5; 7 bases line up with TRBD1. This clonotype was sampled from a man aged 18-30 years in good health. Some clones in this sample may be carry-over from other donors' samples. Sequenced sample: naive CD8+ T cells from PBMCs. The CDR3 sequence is CASRAGTDTTNQPQHF. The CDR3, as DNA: TGTGCCAGTAGGGCCGGGACAGATACCACTAATCAGCCCCAGCATTTT.